The text below deals with one T cell receptor (beta chain). CDR3 size: 18 residues. Germline V CDR1 and CDR2: PRHDT, FYEKMQ (reference sequence). V shed 5 bases, J shed 4 bases, and the junction held 19 bases outside the gene matches. The data derive from a study of blood T cell repertoires in COVID-19. Per the study methods: Amplification with reference gene primers provided the estimates of nucleated cell counts. Assay: immunoSEQ multiplex PCR; the TCRdb copy retains only in-frame clones and omits some. Clone size and the V and J calls come from that table; the DNA yielded D and trimming. The data hold tens of thousands of clones, with about 83% observed a single time.

The J gene is TRBJ1-2, the V gene TRBV13; TRBD1 agrees at 7 bases. The sequence was obtained from a human donor in a cohort sampled during active COVID-19. The specimen was peripheral blood. Written as DNA, the CDR3 is TGTGCCAGCAGCCGAACCGGACAGGACCCAGAAGGCGGCTATGGCTACACCTTC. Translating it yields CASSRTGQDPEGGYGYTF.